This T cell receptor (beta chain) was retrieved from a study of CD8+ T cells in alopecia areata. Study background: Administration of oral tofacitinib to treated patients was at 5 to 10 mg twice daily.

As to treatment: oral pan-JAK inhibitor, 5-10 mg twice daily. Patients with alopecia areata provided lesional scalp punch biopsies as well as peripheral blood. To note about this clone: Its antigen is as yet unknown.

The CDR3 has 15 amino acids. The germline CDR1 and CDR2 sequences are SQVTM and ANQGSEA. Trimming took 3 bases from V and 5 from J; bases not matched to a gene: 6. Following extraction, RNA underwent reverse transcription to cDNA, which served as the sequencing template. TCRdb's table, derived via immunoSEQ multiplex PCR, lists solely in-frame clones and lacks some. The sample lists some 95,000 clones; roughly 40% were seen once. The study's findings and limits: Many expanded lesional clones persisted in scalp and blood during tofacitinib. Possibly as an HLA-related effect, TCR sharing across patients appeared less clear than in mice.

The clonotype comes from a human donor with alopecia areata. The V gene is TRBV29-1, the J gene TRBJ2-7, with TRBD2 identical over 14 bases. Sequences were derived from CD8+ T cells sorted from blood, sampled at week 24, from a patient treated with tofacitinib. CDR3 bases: TGCAGCGTTGACCTGGGACTAGCGGGAGAACACGAGCAGTACTTC. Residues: CSVDLGLAGEHEQYF.